These 17 T cell receptor beta chains were sequenced from one sample in a study of T cell repertoires in cytomegalovirus infection. TCRdb re-called the reads with MiXCR, one entry per CDR3 protein. The sample shows 250,000 to 350,000 distinct CDR3 sequences, about 25% of them seen only once. The sequencing sample was made of PBMCs. These receptors were obtained from a human donor in good health (CMV status not recorded). Some clones in this sample may be carry-over from other donors' samples.

This clonotype was counted between two and nine times. The rearrangement links TRBV12-3 or TRBV12-4 to TRBJ2-7, with D hard to call. The length of the CDR3 is 13 residues. With 6 bases removed from V and 3 bases from J, the gap between germline ends came to 12 bases. CDR3 DNA: TGTGCCAGCAGCCCTGGACCGGACTACGAGCAGTACTTC. It encodes CASSPGPDYEQYF.

This clonotype was observed a few times. V gene TRBV28 combines with J gene TRBJ1-5; D is uncertain. Germline assignment: CDR1 MDHEN and CDR2 SYDVKM. The CDR3 extends over 14 amino acids. The germline V and J ends were trimmed by 8 bases and 2 bases, with 13 bases remaining between them. The CDR3 is CASSEMLGNQPQHF. As DNA, the CDR3 is TGTGCCAGCTCAGAAATGCTCGGCAATCAGCCCCAGCATTTT. The full variable domain, with the rest looked up from reference TRBV28 and TRBJ1-5, is DVKVTQSSRYLVKRTGEKVFLECVQDMDHENMFWYRQDPGLGLRLIYFSYDVKMKEKGDIPEGYSVSREKKERFSLILESASTNQTSMYLCASSEMLGNQPQHFGDGTRLSIL.

The chain recombines TRBV25-1 with TRBJ1-1; D ambiguous. Trimming took 7 bases from V and 4 from J, leaving 10 bases between them. This CDR3 region has 12 residues. In germline, CDR1 is MGHDK, CDR2 SYGVNS. The CDR3 region is CASTGPSTEAFF. The DNA for the CDR3 is TGTGCCAGCACAGGACCGAGCACTGAAGCTTTCTTT.

The chain employs TRBV7-9 and TRBJ2-2; D is undetermined. The germline V gene has CDR1 SEHNR and CDR2 FQNEAQ (reference sequence). Trimming cost V 5 bases and J 1 base, with 8 bases left between them. This CDR3 comprises 14 residues. The CDR3 DNA is TGTGCCAGCAGCGCCCAAATGAACACCGGGGAGCTGTTTTTT. Protein product: CASSAQMNTGELFF.

In this sample, this clonotype turned up many times. V and J are TRBV7-2 and TRBJ2-2; 8 bases fit TRBD2. CDR3 length equals 18 residues. After removal of 2 bases from V and 3 bases from J, the junction contained 11 bases not matched to a gene. Germline loops: CDR1 SGHTA, CDR2 FQGNSA. For the CDR3, the DNA is TGTGCCAGCAGCTTAAGACTGGCGGGAGGACCGTACACCGGGGAGCTGTTTTTT. It is translated as CASSLRLAGGPYTGELFF. The full variable domain, rest sourced from reference TRBV7-2 and TRBJ2-2, is GAGVSQSPSNKVTEKGKDVELRCDPISGHTALYWYRQSLGQGLEFLIYFQGNSAPDKSGLPSDRFSAERTGGSVSTLTIQRTQQEDSAVYLCASSLRLAGGPYTGELFFGEGSRLTVL.

V usage is TRBV28 and J usage is TRBJ1-4, with D perhaps TRBD1 (6 bases). This CDR3 has 16 amino acids. Germline V lookup: CDR1 MDHEN, CDR2 SYDVKM. Trimming stripped 6 bases from V and 4 bases from J, with 18 bases between. In DNA form, the CDR3 reads TGTGCCAGCAGGACTCTGGGGGCGCGGTATAATGAAAAACTGTTTTTT. Protein product: CASRTLGARYNEKLFF. The full variable domain, with the rest looked up from reference TRBV28 and TRBJ1-4, is DVKVTQSSRYLVKRTGEKVFLECVQDMDHENMFWYRQDPGLGLRLIYFSYDVKMKEKGDIPEGYSVSREKKERFSLILESASTNQTSMYLCASRTLGARYNEKLFFGSGTQLSVL.

The rearrangement uses TRBV6-2 or TRBV6-3 and TRBJ1-1; possibly TRBD1 for D (5 bases). Germline V gene sequence: CDR1 MNHEY, CDR2 SVGEGT. With 6 bases removed from V and 1 base from J, the gap between germline ends came to 12 bases. The CDR3 loop spans 14 amino acids. The CDR3 region has the DNA TGTGCCAGCAGGAGGGACGGCTGGAACACTGAAGCTTTCTTT. This encodes CASRRDGWNTEAFF.

CDR3 nucleotides: TGTGCCAGCAGCCTGAGGGGTATACAGGGTGGCACTGAAGCTTTCTTT. Its protein product is CASSLRGIQGGTEAFF. This chain joins TRBV11-2 and TRBJ1-1, with a possible D match to TRBD1 (6 bases). This CDR3 comprises 16 residues. The germline V and J ends were trimmed by 5 bases and 4 bases, with 20 bases remaining between them. Germline CDR1 is SGHAT and CDR2 is FQNNGV. Drawing the rest from reference TRBV11-2 and TRBJ1-1, the complete variable domain is EAGVAQSPRYKIIEKRQSVAFWCNPISGHATLYWYQQILGQGPKLLIQFQNNGVVDDSQLPKDRFSAERLKGVDSTLKIQPAKLEDSAVYLCASSLRGIQGGTEAFFGQGTRLTVV.

V is TRBV19 and J is TRBJ2-1; D might be TRBD2 (5 bases). Per the germline V gene, CDR1 is LNHDA and CDR2 is SQIVND (reference sequence). Trimming stripped 5 bases from V and 4 bases from J, with 12 bases between. The CDR3 is 14 residues long. In nucleotides, the CDR3 is TGTGCCAGTAGTCTGGGAGACTTTTACAATGAGCAGTTCTTC. It is translated as CASSLGDFYNEQFF.

The chain is built from TRBV7-2 and TRBJ2-5; D is undetermined. There are 14 residues in the CDR3. The germline gives CDR1 SGHTA, CDR2 FQGNSA. The V end lost 2 bases, the J end lost 3 bases, and 10 bases lay between the germline ends. Here the CDR3 reads CASSLIRGEETQYF. The DNA for the CDR3 is TGTGCCAGCAGCTTAATTAGAGGCGAAGAGACCCAGTACTTC.

The chain carries TRBV12-3 or TRBV12-4 and TRBJ2-5, with D hard to call. The CDR3 is 11 residues long. V lost 0 bases and J lost 6, with 2 bases in between. CDR3 nucleotide sequence: TGTGCCAGCAGTTTAGCACAGACCCAGTACTTC. It is translated as CASSLAQTQYF.

This clonotype came up a few times. The rearrangement uses TRBV4-3 and TRBJ1-4, with a possible D match to TRBD1 (6 bases). Trimming pared 1 base from V and 6 bases from J, leaving 18 bases between. Germline assignment: CDR1 LGHNA and CDR2 YSLEER. The CDR3 length is 17 residues. CDR3 bases: TGCGCCAGCAGCCAAGCGAAGACACAGGGTTGGGATGAAAAACTGTTTTTT. This codes for CASSQAKTQGWDEKLFF.

This clonotype was counted many times. The chain employs TRBV7-2 and TRBJ2-1; D gene unclear. The CDR3 has 15 amino acids. The germline V and J ends were trimmed by 5 bases and 0 bases, with 11 bases remaining between them. Germline V gene data show CDR1 as SGHTA and CDR2 as FQGNSA. The CDR3 nucleotides read TGTGCCAGCAGCGTGAGTTCGAGCTCCTACAATGAGCAGTTCTTC. This gives the protein CASSVSSSSYNEQFF.

V usage is TRBV18 and J usage is TRBJ2-7, with 8 bases lining up with TRBD2. The ends lost 4 bases at V and 5 bases at J; junction bases unmatched: 10. Germline CDR1 reads KGHSH; CDR2 reads LQKENI. The CDR3 spans 15 residues. CDR3 amino acids: CASSQNSGVFNEQYF. As DNA, the CDR3 is TGTGCCAGCTCACAAAATAGCGGGGTCTTCAACGAGCAGTACTTC.

The rearrangement joins TRBV7-2 to TRBJ1-5; D gene ambiguous. Germline CDR1 SGHTA, CDR2 FQGNSA. Trimming cost V 1 base and J 0 bases, with 7 bases left between them. The CDR3 consists of 15 residues. The CDR3 loop is CASSLDGYSNQPQHF. As DNA, the CDR3 is TGTGCCAGCAGCTTAGATGGGTATAGCAATCAGCCCCAGCATTTT.

This clonotype occurred many times. The chain links TRBV7-2 to TRBJ2-1, with D tentatively TRBD2 (6 bases). This CDR3 is built from 14 residues. Germline V lookup: CDR1 SGHTA, CDR2 FQGNSA. Trimming pared 2 bases from V and 3 bases from J, leaving 8 bases between. CDR3 DNA: TGTGCCAGCAGCTTATGGCGGGACTACAATGAGCAGTTCTTC. Protein product: CASSLWRDYNEQFF.

The genes are TRBV10-1 and TRBJ2-7; 8 nucleotides line up with TRBD1. Germline trimming cut 2 bases from V and 3 bases from J; bases unmatched to any gene: 12. The CDR3 has 17 amino acids. Germline V gene data show CDR1 as WNHNN and CDR2 as SYGVQD (reference sequence). The CDR3 here is CASSEGGGQGRYYEQYF. DNA for the CDR3: TGCGCCAGCAGTGAGGGGGGAGGACAGGGAAGATACTACGAGCAGTACTTC.